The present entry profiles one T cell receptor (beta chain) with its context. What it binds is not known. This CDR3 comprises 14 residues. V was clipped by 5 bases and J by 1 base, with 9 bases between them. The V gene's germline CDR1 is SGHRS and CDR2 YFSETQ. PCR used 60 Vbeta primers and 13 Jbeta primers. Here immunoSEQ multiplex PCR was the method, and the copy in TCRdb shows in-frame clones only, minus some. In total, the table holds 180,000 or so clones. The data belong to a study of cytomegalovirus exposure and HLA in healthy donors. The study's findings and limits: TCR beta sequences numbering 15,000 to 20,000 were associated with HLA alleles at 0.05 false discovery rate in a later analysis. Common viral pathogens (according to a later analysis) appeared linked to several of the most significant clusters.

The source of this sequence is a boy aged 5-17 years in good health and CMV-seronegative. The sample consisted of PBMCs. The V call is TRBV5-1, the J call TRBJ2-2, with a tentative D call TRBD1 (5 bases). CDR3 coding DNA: TGCGCCAGCAGTCACGGACAGAACACCGGGGAGCTGTTTTTT. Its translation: CASSHGQNTGELFF.